This T cell receptor (beta chain) was identified in a study of blood T cell repertoires in COVID-19. The repertoire was sequenced with immunoSEQ multiplex PCR; TCRdb's copy has only in-frame clones and lacks some. The table shows about 290,000 clones, with about 90% occurring only once. Germline V gives CDR1 GTSNPN, CDR2 SVGIG (reference sequence). Deletions cut 3 bases from V and 2 bases from J, with 8 bases between. The CDR3 is 12 residues long. The table lists this clone with a few counts. This TCR came from a woman aged 25 to 39 with COVID-19, enrolled during active disease. V is TRBV30 and J is TRBJ2-7; no reliable D call. Sample: peripheral blood. The DNA of the CDR3 is TGTGCCTGGAGGGGCCTTGCCTACGAGCAGTACTTC. Its translation is CAWRGLAYEQYF. Full variable domain (missing parts from reference TRBV30 and TRBJ2-7): SQTIHQWPATLVQPVGSPLSLECTVEGTSNPNLYWYRQAAGRGLQLLFYSVGIGQISSEVPQNLSASRPQDRQFILSSKKLLLSDSGFYLCAWRGLAYEQYFGPGTRLTVT.